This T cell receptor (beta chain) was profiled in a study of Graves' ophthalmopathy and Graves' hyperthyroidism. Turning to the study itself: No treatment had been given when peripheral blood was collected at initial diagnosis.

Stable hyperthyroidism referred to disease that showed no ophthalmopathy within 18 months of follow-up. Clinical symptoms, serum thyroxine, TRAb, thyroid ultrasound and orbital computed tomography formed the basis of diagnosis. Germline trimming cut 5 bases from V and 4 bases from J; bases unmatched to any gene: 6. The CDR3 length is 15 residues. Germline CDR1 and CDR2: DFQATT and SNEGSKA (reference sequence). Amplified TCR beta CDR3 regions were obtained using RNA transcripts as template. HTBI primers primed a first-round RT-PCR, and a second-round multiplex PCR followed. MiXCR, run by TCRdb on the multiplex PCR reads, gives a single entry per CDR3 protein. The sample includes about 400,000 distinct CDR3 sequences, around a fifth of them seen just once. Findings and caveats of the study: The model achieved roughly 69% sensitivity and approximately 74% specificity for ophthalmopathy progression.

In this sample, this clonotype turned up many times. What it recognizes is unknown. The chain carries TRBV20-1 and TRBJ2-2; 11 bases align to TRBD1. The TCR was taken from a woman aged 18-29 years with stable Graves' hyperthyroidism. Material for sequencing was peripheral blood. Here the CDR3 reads CSASGTGGVTGELFF. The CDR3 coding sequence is TGCAGTGCTTCCGGGACAGGGGGGGTCACCGGGGAGCTGTTTTTT.